This TCR beta chain originates from a study of T cell clones after liver transplantation. Study observations and caveats: Migration into the graft, not deletion, may explain lost graft donor-reactive T cells. Post-transplant time points were not standardized, so conclusions are preliminary.

Germline-derived CDR1 and CDR2 are LNHNV and YYDKDF (reference sequence). This CDR3 contains 16 residues. The germline V and J ends were trimmed by 0 bases and 4 bases, with 12 bases remaining between them. Worth noting for this clone: Antigen specificity is unknown.

The method was immunoSEQ multiplex PCR; TCRdb's version includes in-frame clones alone and lacks a portion of them. The sample consists of about 72,000 clones, 90% of them appearing once. Unstimulated PBMCs were sorted into CD3+CD4+ and CD3+CD8+ populations. The sample consisted of CD4+ T cells from blood, taken before liver transplant. J is TRBJ1-4 and V is TRBV15; D gene ambiguous. The source of this sequence is a human donor who received a liver transplant. The CDR3 spells CATSRDLRTLNEKLFF. The CDR3 DNA reads as TGTGCCACCAGCAGAGATCTTCGGACTCTTAATGAAAAACTGTTTTTT.